The 11 T cell receptor beta chains below all came from one sample that was sequenced in a study of T cell responses to AZD1222 COVID-19 vaccine. Clones were read by immunoSEQ multiplex PCR, and TCRdb kept only the in-frame ones, dropping some. The table lists some 120,000 clones, around 94% of them singletons. Sample: peripheral blood, taken on day 0 of AZD1222 vaccination. The receptors stem from an adult in good health.

The chain couples TRBV30 to TRBJ1-2; tentative D call: TRBD1 (6 bases). Trimming shortened V by 0 bases and J by 5 bases, and 16 bases separated the two germline ends. The length of the CDR3 is 15 residues. From germline, CDR1 is GTSNPN and CDR2 SVGIG (reference sequence). This CDR3 is CAWSVQGQRFYGYTF. CDR3 sequence (DNA): TGTGCCTGGAGTGTACAAGGACAGCGTTTTTATGGCTACACCTTC. The whole variable domain, filled in from reference TRBV30 and TRBJ1-2, reads SQTIHQWPATLVQPVGSPLSLECTVEGTSNPNLYWYRQAAGRGLQLLFYSVGIGQISSEVPQNLSASRPQDRQFILSSKKLLLSDSGFYLCAWSVQGQRFYGYTFGSGTRLTVV.

This sequence joins TRBV7-2 and TRBJ1-5; D perhaps matches TRBD1 (6 bases). The CDR3 has 14 amino acids. V was pared by 6 bases and J by 4 bases, with 13 bases between. Germline V CDR1 and CDR2: SGHTA, FQGNSA. The CDR3 region has the DNA TGTGCCAGCAGGCCCGGGACACAAAATCAGCCCCAGCATTTT. It translates to CASRPGTQNQPQHF.

V and J are TRBV12-5 and TRBJ2-5; D call uncertain. The CDR3 totals 12 residues. V lost 4 bases, J lost 5 bases, and 8 bases lay in between. Germline assignment: CDR1 LGHNT and CDR2 FRNRAP. The CDR3 loop is CASGWAEETQYF. In nucleotides, the CDR3 is TGTGCTAGTGGTTGGGCGGAGGAGACCCAGTACTTC.

V gene TRBV11-2 combines with J gene TRBJ1-4; D is undetermined. The CDR3 extends over 11 amino acids. The germline V gene has CDR1 SGHAT and CDR2 FQNNGV. V lost 3 bases, J lost 7 bases, and 3 bases lay in between. CDR3 loop: CASSLGEKLFF. DNA for the CDR3: TGTGCCAGCAGCTTGGGTGAAAAACTGTTTTTT. Full variable domain (rest looked up from reference TRBV11-2 and TRBJ1-4): EAGVAQSPRYKIIEKRQSVAFWCNPISGHATLYWYQQILGQGPKLLIQFQNNGVVDDSQLPKDRFSAERLKGVDSTLKIQPAKLEDSAVYLCASSLGEKLFFGSGTQLSVL.

This chain joins TRBV18 and TRBJ2-5; D is perhaps TRBD1 (6 bases). The CDR3 runs to 14 residues. Germline loops: CDR1 KGHSH, CDR2 LQKENI. V was shortened by 3 bases and J by 2 bases, with 10 bases between the two germline ends. CDR3 amino acids: CASSPTGRQETQYF. The CDR3 DNA sequence: TGTGCCAGCTCACCTACAGGGCGGCAAGAGACCCAGTACTTC.

This clone was seen just once. The chain couples TRBV7-9 to TRBJ1-4, with TRBD1 identical over 9 bases. Germline CDR1 SEHNR, CDR2 FQNEAQ (reference sequence). CDR3 length: 15 residues. Unmatched junction bases numbered 5, after V lost 2 bases and J lost 7 bases. Here the CDR3 DNA reads TGTGCCAGCAGCTTAAGAGGGACAGGGATTGAAAAACTGTTTTTT. Amino acids: CASSLRGTGIEKLFF.

V and J are TRBV18 and TRBJ2-5; 9 bases map to TRBD1. The CDR3 length is 14 residues. The germline V gene encodes CDR1 KGHSH and CDR2 LQKENI. V gave up 5 bases and J gave up 3 bases; unmatched junction bases: 4. In nucleotides, the CDR3 is TGTGCCAGCTCATGGACAGGGGTAAAAGAGACCCAGTACTTC. Protein sequence: CASSWTGVKETQYF.

As concerns this clone: Other DNA sequences in this sample translate to the same CDR3. This chain links TRBV30 with TRBJ2-3, with no clear D. The CDR3 length is 13 residues. Trimming removed 0 bases at V and 1 base at J, with 5 bases between. The V gene's germline CDR1 is GTSNPN and CDR2 SVGIG (reference sequence). The CDR3 region is CAWSVGGTDTQYF. Written as DNA, the CDR3 is TGTGCCTGGAGTGTAGGAGGCACAGATACGCAGTATTTT. The full variable domain, its missing parts supplied by reference TRBV30 and TRBJ2-3, is SQTIHQWPATLVQPVGSPLSLECTVEGTSNPNLYWYRQAAGRGLQLLFYSVGIGQISSEVPQNLSASRPQDRQFILSSKKLLLSDSGFYLCAWSVGGTDTQYFGPGTRLTVL.

This clone came up once. The V gene is TRBV5-4, the J gene TRBJ1-1; maybe TRBD1 (6 bases). V was clipped by 0 bases and J by 5 bases, with 14 bases between them. The CDR3 is 15 amino acids. Per germline, CDR1 SGHNT and CDR2 YYREEE (reference sequence). The CDR3 sequence is CASSLASGAGTEAFF. The CDR3 DNA is TGTGCCAGCAGCTTGGCTTCGGGGGCTGGGACTGAAGCTTTCTTT.

The V and J genes are TRBV6-5 and TRBJ1-4; 10 bases are a match to TRBD1. Germline V gene lookup returns CDR1 MNHEY and CDR2 SVGAGI. J gave up 7 bases and V 5 bases, and 4 bases lay outside the gene matches. The CDR3 length is 14 residues. CDR3 sequence: CASSPGQGFEKLFF. The CDR3 bases are TGTGCCAGCAGTCCGGGACAGGGGTTTGAAAAACTGTTTTTT.

This clone was counted a few times. V is TRBV5-5 and J is TRBJ2-7; possibly TRBD1 for D (5 bases). Germline assignment: CDR1 SGHKS and CDR2 YYEKEE (reference sequence). This CDR3 has 16 amino acids. Trimming left V 5 bases short and J 0 bases short, with 18 bases between. CDR3: CASRSRVKNPSYEQYF. The CDR3, as DNA: TGTGCCAGCAGAAGCAGGGTGAAAAACCCCTCCTACGAGCAGTACTTC.